This T cell receptor (beta chain) is drawn from a study of CD8 T cells in Susac syndrome. Random hexamers were used to reverse transcribe the RNA input (roughly 0.5 to 1 ug). TCRdb analysed the immunoSEQ multiplex PCR reads with MiXCR anew, one entry per CDR3 protein. The sample holds about 120,000 distinct CDR3 sequences, 94% seen once. The study sequenced TCR beta in blood CD8+ and CD4+ T cells. The CD8+ and CD4+ T cells were isolated magnetically using a negative isolation approach, whereas the TEMRA cells were enriched by FACS. Trimming removed 0 bases from V and 0 bases from J; junction bases left unmatched: 6. The CDR3 loop spans 17 amino acids. The germline V gene encodes CDR1 LNHDA and CDR2 SQIVND (reference sequence).

Source material: CD4+ T cells from PBMCs. The V gene is TRBV19, the J gene TRBJ2-7; 9 bases map to TRBD2. This receptor was taken from a human donor in good health. CDR3 residues: CASSIDGSGRPSYEQYF. The DNA for the CDR3 is TGTGCCAGTAGTATAGATGGAAGCGGGAGGCCCTCCTACGAGCAGTACTTC.